The clone carrying this T cell receptor beta chain was found a few times. Antigen: not known. TCRdb recomputed calls from the RT-PCR reads with MiXCR, one row per CDR3 protein. The top ten hold 10% to 15% of the sample, which has 500,000 to 550,000 distinct CDR3 sequences, approximately 7.7% seen once. These data are taken from a study of response to subunit inactivated influenza vaccine. Germline-derived CDR1 and CDR2 are SEHNR and FQNEAQ (reference sequence). This CDR3 region has 15 residues. Trimming took 4 bases from V and 1 from J, leaving 13 bases between them. Study observations and caveats: Only a handful of new T cells, the authors suggested, are recruited with each seasonal influenza vaccination.

The material was PBMCs from blood, obtained less than 30 months after vaccination. This sequence was found in a man aged 50-75 years who received an inactivated influenza vaccine. The chain joins TRBV7-9 to TRBJ2-5; D may be TRBD1 (6 bases). For the CDR3, the DNA is TGTGCCAGCAGCTGGGGGCCAATCTCCCAAGAGACCCAGTACTTC. Translating gives CASSWGPISQETQYF.